What follows describes a single TCR beta chain. Antigen: not known. With 5 bases clipped from V and 6 bases from J, the junction kept 14 bases outside the gene matches. The CDR3 length is 16 residues. Germline CDR1 SEHNR, CDR2 FQNEAQ (reference sequence). This sample stems from a study of CD4 T cells in relation to SARS-CoV-2 and coronaviruses. CD4+ T cells from unexposed donors were obtained before the COVID-19 pandemic (2011-2018). CD4+ T cells were isolated from the cells after 10 days of culture. Unexposed-donor CD4+ T cells were probed with SARS-CoV-2 S/N and four cold-coronavirus spikes, cells permitting. Cultures received half-medium IL-2 refreshes on days 3 and 7. Libraries were prepared by immunoSEQ multiplex PCR; TCRdb keeps only in-frame clonotypes and omits some of them. Here the sample spans some 21,000 clones, around 72% being singletons.

Sequencing used CD4+ T cells from PBMCs, cultured in vitro. The receptor comes from a human donor in good health. The J gene is TRBJ2-7, the V gene TRBV7-9; 9 bases agree with TRBD1. The CDR3 is CASSPSDRGRRPEQYF. CDR3 nucleotides: TGTGCCAGCAGCCCCTCGGACAGGGGTCGTCGCCCCGAGCAGTACTTC.